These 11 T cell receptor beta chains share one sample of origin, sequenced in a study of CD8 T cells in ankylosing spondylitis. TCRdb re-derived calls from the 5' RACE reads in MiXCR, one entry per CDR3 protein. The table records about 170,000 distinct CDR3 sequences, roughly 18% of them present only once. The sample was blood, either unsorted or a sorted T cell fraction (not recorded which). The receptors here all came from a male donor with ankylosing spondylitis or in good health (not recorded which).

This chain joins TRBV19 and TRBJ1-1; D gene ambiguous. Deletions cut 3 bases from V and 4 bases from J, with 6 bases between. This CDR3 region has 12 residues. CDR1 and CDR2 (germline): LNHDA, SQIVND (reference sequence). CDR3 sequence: CASSIRSTEAFF. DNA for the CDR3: TGTGCCAGTAGTATCCGATCCACTGAAGCTTTCTTT.

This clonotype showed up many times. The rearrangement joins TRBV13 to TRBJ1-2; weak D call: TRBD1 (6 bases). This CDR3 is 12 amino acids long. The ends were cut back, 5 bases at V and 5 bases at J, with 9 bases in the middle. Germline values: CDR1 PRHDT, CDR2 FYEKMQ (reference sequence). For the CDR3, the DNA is TGTGCCAGCAGCCAAGGACAGTATGGCTACACCTTC. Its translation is CASSQGQYGYTF.

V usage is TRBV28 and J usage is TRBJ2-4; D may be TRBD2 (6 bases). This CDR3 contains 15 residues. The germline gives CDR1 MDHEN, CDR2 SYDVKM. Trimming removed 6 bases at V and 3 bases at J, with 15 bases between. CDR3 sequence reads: CASSRRRRDKNIQYF. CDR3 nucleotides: TGTGCCAGCAGCCGTCGACGGAGGGACAAAAACATTCAGTACTTC. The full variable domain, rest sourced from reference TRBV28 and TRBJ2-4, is DVKVTQSSRYLVKRTGEKVFLECVQDMDHENMFWYRQDPGLGLRLIYFSYDVKMKEKGDIPEGYSVSREKKERFSLILESASTNQTSMYLCASSRRRRDKNIQYFGAGTRLSVL.

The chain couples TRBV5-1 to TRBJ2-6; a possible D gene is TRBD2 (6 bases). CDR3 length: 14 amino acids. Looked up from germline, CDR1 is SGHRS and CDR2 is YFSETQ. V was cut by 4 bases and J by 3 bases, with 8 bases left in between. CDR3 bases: TGCGCCAGCAGCGAGGGAGGTGGGGCCAACGTCCTGACTTTC. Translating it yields CASSEGGGANVLTF.

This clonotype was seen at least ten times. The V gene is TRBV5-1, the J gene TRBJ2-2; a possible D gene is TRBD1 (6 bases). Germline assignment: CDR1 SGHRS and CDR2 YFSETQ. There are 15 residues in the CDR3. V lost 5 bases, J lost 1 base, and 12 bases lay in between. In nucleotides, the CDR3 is TGCGCCAGCAGTGCGGCGACAGGGAACACCGGGGAGCTGTTTTTT. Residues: CASSAATGNTGELFF.

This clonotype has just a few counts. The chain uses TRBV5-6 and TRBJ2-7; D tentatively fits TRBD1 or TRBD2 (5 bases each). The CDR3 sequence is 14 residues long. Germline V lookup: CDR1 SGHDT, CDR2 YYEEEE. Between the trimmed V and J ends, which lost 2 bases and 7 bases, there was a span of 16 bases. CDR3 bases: TGTGCCAGCAGCTTAGGGACGAAGGTTGGGGAGCAGTACTTC. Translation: CASSLGTKVGEQYF.

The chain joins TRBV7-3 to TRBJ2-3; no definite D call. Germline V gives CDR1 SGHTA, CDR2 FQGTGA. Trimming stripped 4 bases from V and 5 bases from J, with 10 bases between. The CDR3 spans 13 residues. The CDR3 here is CASSSVALDTQYF. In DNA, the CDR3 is TGTGCCAGCAGCTCCGTGGCTCTAGATACGCAGTATTTT.

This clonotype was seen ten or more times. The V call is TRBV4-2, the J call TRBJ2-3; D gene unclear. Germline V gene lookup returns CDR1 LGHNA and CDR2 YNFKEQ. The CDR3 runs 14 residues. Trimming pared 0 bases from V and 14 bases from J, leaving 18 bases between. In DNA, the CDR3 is TGTGCCAGCAGCCAAGATAGGTCGACCCGTGCTTTGTATTTT. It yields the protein CASSQDRSTRALYF.

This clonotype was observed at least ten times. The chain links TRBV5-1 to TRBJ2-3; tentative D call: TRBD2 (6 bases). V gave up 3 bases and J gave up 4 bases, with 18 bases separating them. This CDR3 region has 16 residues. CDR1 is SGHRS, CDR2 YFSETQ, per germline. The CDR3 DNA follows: TGCGCCAGCAGCTCGCGACCAACGACTAGTGCAGATACGCAGTATTTT. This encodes CASSSRPTTSADTQYF.

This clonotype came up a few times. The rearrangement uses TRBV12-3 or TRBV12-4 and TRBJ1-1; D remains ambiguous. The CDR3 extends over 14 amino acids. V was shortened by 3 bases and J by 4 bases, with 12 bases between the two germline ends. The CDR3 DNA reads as TGTGCCAGCAGTTTCTCACATTCGTCCACTGAAGCTTTCTTT. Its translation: CASSFSHSSTEAFF.

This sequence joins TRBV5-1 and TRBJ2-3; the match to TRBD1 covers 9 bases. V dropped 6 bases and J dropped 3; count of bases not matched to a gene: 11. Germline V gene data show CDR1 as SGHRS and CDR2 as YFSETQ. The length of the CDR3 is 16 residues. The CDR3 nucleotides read TGCGCCAGCAAGTCTCTCGGGACAGGGATGACAGATACGCAGTATTTT. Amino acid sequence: CASKSLGTGMTDTQYF.